This TCR beta chain is drawn from a study of CD8+CD57+ T cells in acquired aplastic anemia. It was genomic DNA that served as the template for profiling TCR beta VDJ and CDR3. A single record per CDR3 protein comes from TCRdb applying MiXCR to the reads. Seen here are about 200,000 distinct CDR3 sequences, less than 75% observed once, and the top ten hold around three fifths. This clonotype was counted ten times or more. The CDR3 length is 15 residues. The junction had 6 bases not matched to a gene; V was cut back by 5 bases and J by 3 bases. Germline V gene sequence: CDR1 MNHEY, CDR2 SVGAGI. CD8+CD57+ cell expansion had been shown by flow cytometry in patients chosen for sequencing.

This chain uses TRBV6-5 with TRBJ1-3; TRBD1 agrees at 8 bases. Sequencing was carried out using sorted CD4+, CD8+, or CD8+CD57+ T cells (not recorded which) from PBMCs. The TCR was taken from a human donor with aplastic anemia. The CDR3 reads CASSPGTGFGNTIYF. The CDR3 nucleotides read TGTGCCAGCAGTCCGGGGACAGGCTTTGGAAACACCATATATTTT.